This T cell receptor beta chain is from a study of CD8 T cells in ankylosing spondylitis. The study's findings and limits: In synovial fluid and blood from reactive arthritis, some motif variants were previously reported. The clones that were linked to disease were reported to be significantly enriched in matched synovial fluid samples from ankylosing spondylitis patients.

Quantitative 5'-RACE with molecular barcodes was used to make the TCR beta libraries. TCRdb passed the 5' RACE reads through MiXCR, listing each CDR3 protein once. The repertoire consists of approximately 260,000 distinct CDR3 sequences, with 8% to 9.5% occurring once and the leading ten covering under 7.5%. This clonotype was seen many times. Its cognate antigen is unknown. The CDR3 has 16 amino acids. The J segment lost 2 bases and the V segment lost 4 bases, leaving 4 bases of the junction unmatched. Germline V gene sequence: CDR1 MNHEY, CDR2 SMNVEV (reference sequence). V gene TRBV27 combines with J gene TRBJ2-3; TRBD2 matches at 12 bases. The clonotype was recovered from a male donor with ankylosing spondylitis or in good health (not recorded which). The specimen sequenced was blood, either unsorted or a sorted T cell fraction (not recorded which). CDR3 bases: TGTGCCAGCAGTTCGACTAGCGGGGGAGCCACAGATACGCAGTATTTT. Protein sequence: CASSSTSGGATDTQYF.